Listed below are T cell receptor beta chains from one sample, sequenced in a study of T cell changes during pregnancy in multiple sclerosis. This table comes from immunoSEQ multiplex PCR, and its TCRdb copy is limited to in-frame clones, with some not included. The data contain some 29,000 clones, around 91% of them singletons. The specimen comprised CD8+ T cells from peripheral blood mononuclear cells, sampled after pregnancy. These receptors all stem from a female donor with multiple sclerosis, enrolled in a pregnancy study. Both conserved end residues are part of each CDR3. A D gene is named only where the DNA matches it firmly. Only part of the rows carry a size: once, few, many, or a class if the clone is expanded.

>NA|NA|TRBV15|TRBJ2-7
TGTGCCACCAGCAGAGACCCCCCGGTTGAGCAGTACTTC
CATSRDPPVEQYF
>TRBD1|NA|TRBV19|TRBJ2-4
TGTGCCAGCTCGACAGGGGGTGGAAACATTCAGTACTTC
CASSTGGGNIQYF
>TRBD1|NA|TRBV5-8|TRBJ1-3
TGTGCCAGCAGCAGCGGACAGGACCTCCCGAGCTCTGGAAACACCATATATTTT
CASSSGQDLPSSGNTIYF
>TRBD2|NA|TRBV28|TRBJ2-1
TGTGCCAGCGCCCTAGCGGCCACCTTATACAATGAGCAGTTCTTC
CASALAATLYNEQFF
>NA|NA|TRBV12-2|TRBJ2-7
TGTGCAAGTCGCTTAGGGTCTAGCGGGAGGGCCAAGTGCGAGCAGTACTTC
CASRLGSSGRAKCEQYF
>TRBD1|NA|TRBV5-5|TRBJ2-6
TGTGCCAGCAGAGCCGGGACAGGGGCTGGGGCCAACGTCCTGACTTTC
CASRAGTGAGANVLTF
>NA|NA|TRBV13|TRBJ2-1
TGTGCCAGCAGCTTAGAAGCGGACAATGAGCAGTTCTTC
CASSLEADNEQFF
>NA|NA|TRBV7-9|TRBJ2-3
TGTGCCAGCAGCTTAGTGGACAGTAGCACAGATACGCAGTATTTT
CASSLVDSSTDTQYF
>TRBD2|few|TRBV27|TRBJ2-1
TGTGCCAGCAGTGAGGGACTAGCGACTAATGAGCAGTTCTTC
CASSEGLATNEQFF
>TRBD1|NA|TRBV12-5|TRBJ1-1
TGTGCTAGTGGTTCGGGGGCAGGGGGATACACTGAAGCTTTCTTT
CASGSGAGGYTEAFF
>TRBD1|NA|TRBV6-5|TRBJ2-5
TGTGCCAGCAGTTTTCGGACAGGACAAGAGACCCAGTACTTC
CASSFRTGQETQYF
>TRBD2|NA|TRBV19|TRBJ2-2
TGTGCCAGTAGTATCACTAGCGGGAGATCCGGGGAGCTGTTTTTT
CASSITSGRSGELFF
>TRBD2|large|TRBV6-4|TRBJ2-3
TGTGCCAGCAGTCCCGCGGGAGGAGGCACAGATACGCAGTATTTT
CASSPAGGGTDTQYF
>TRBD2|NA|TRBV7-9|TRBJ2-3
TGTGCCAGCTCAAACCGGGACTACCTCACAGATACGCAGTATTTT
CASSNRDYLTDTQYF
>NA|NA|TRBV7-9|TRBJ2-7
TGTGCCAGCAGCCAAGCGACAGCTTACGAGCAGTACTTC
CASSQATAYEQYF
>NA|NA|TRBV7-3|TRBJ2-1
TGTGCCAGCAGCCCGGGACTGCAAAATGAGCAGTTCTTC
CASSPGLQNEQFF
>TRBD2|NA|TRBV6-5|TRBJ2-1
TGTGCCAGCAGCGGGACTAGCGGGTACAATGAGCAGTTCTTC
CASSGTSGYNEQFF
>TRBD2|NA|TRBV11-3|TRBJ2-1
TGTGCCAGCAGCTTTACTAGCGGCAGCGGGGATGAGCAGTTCTTC
CASSFTSGSGDEQFF
>NA|NA|TRBV4-1|TRBJ2-1
TGCGCCAGCAGCCAAACAGGGTTCTACAATGAGCAGTTCTTC
CASSQTGFYNEQFF
>NA|NA|TRBV28|TRBJ1-5
TGTGCCAGCAGTCACTACCCGGGACACCCAAGCAATCAGCCCCAGCATTTT
CASSHYPGHPSNQPQHF
>TRBD1|once|TRBV14|TRBJ2-5
TGTGCCAGCAGCCAAGATTTAGGCCAGGGGGTCGTGGAGACCCAGTACTTC
CASSQDLGQGVVETQYF
>NA|once|TRBV6-5|TRBJ1-3
TGTGCCAGCAGCATGGCAGAAACTGGAAACACCATATATTTT
CASSMAETGNTIYF
>NA|NA|TRBV5-1|TRBJ2-1
TGCGCCAGCAGCTTGGATGGAGGAAGACCTAACAATGAGCAGTTCTTC
CASSLDGGRPNNEQFF
>TRBD2|medium-sized|TRBV7-2|TRBJ2-7
TGTGCCAGCAGCTTAGGACTAGCGTCATACGAGCAGTACTTC
CASSLGLASYEQYF
>NA|NA|TRBV30|TRBJ2-7
TGTGCCTGGGGAGGGGTAATGAACGAGCAGTACTTC
CAWGGVMNEQYF
>NA|NA|TRBV27|TRBJ1-1
TGTGCCAGCAGTACCTCCGAGGTAGGTTCGGCTTTCTTT
CASSTSEVGSAFF
>TRBD2|medium-sized|TRBV7-6|TRBJ2-3
TGTGCCAGCAGCTTCAATCTGGCGGGAGAGTCCACAGATACGCAGTATTTT
CASSFNLAGESTDTQYF
>TRBD2|once|TRBV19|TRBJ2-7
TGTGCCAGTAGTATAGGGACTAGCGGGACCGAGCAGTACTTC
CASSIGTSGTEQYF
>NA|NA|TRBV28|TRBJ2-2
TGTGCCAGCATACCCGACACTAACACCGGGGAGCTGTTTTTT
CASIPDTNTGELFF
>TRBD1|NA|TRBV19|TRBJ2-1
TGTGCCAGTAGTATAACAGGGGGCAATGAGCAGTTCTTC
CASSITGGNEQFF
>NA|NA|TRBV5-1|TRBJ1-1
TGCGCCAGCAGCTTGATGTCCCCCTCTGAAGCTTTCTTT
CASSLMSPSEAFF
>TRBD1|NA|TRBV4-3|TRBJ2-2
TGCGCCAGCAGCCAAGATCAGGGACAGGGGGCCACCGGGGAGCTGTTTTTT
CASSQDQGQGATGELFF
>TRBD1|NA|TRBV4-2|TRBJ2-7
TGTGCCAGCAGCCAAGATGGGACAGGGGGAAGCTACGAGCAGTACTTC
CASSQDGTGGSYEQYF
>NA|NA|TRBV25-1|TRBJ1-3
TGTGCCAGCAGTGAAATGCCCCAGGGCGGGACGGCTGGAAACACCATATATTTT
CASSEMPQGGTAGNTIYF
>NA|NA|TRBV18|TRBJ2-2
TGTGCCAGCTCACCAACAGGGCAGGACACCGGGGAGCTGTTTTTT
CASSPTGQDTGELFF
>TRBD2|NA|TRBV27|TRBJ2-7
TGTGCCAGCAGTTTAAATGGACTAGCGGGAGTTTACGAGCAGTACTTC
CASSLNGLAGVYEQYF
>TRBD2|NA|TRBV5-1|TRBJ2-5
TGCGCCAGCAGCTGGGACGATAGCGGGATCGGAGGAGAGACCCAGTACTTC
CASSWDDSGIGGETQYF
>TRBD2|NA|TRBV6-6|TRBJ2-1
TGTGCCAGCAGCCCCTGGGAGCGGGGCTCCTACAATGAGCAGTTCTTC
CASSPWERGSYNEQFF
>TRBD1|NA|TRBV7-8|TRBJ1-1
TGTGCCAGCAGCTTAAAAGTTGGACTCCGGGACAGGGAGGAAGGCACTGAAGCTTTCTTT
CASSLKVGLRDREEGTEAFF
>TRBD2|NA|TRBV7-9|TRBJ2-1
TGTGCCAGCAGCCTAATAGCGGGAGGGTCCTACAATGAGCAGTTCTTC
CASSLIAGGSYNEQFF
>TRBD1|NA|TRBV29-1|TRBJ1-3
TGCAGCGTTGAGGTAAAGGACAGGGATTCGCCTGGAAACACCATATATTTT
CSVEVKDRDSPGNTIYF
>NA|once|TRBV7-9|TRBJ1-5
TGTGCCAGCGGATCTGACTTAAATAGCAATCAGCCCCAGCATTTT
CASGSDLNSNQPQHF
>TRBD1|once|TRBV7-3|TRBJ1-2
TGTGCCAGCAGCTTATCAGTAGGGGGCGACTATGGCTACACCTTC
CASSLSVGGDYGYTF
>TRBD1|NA|TRBV11-3|TRBJ2-4
TGTGCCAGCAGCCACCAACGGACAGGGAGCAAAAACATTCAGTACTTC
CASSHQRTGSKNIQYF
>NA|NA|TRBV6-4|TRBJ2-3
TGTGCCAGCAGTGAGTCGGGGGGCGCCGGTACAGATACGCAGTATTTT
CASSESGGAGTDTQYF
>NA|NA|TRBV4-2|TRBJ2-7
TGTGCCAGCAGCCCCAGGGACTCCAGCTACGAGCAGTACTTC
CASSPRDSSYEQYF
>NA|few|TRBV28|TRBJ2-5
TGTGCCAGCAGTTTAAGGTGGCAGGGGTTGTCCCAAGAGACCCAGTACTTC
CASSLRWQGLSQETQYF
>TRBD2|few|TRBV4-2|TRBJ2-5
TGTGCCAGCAGCCAAGATCGGGGACTACACGAAGAGACCCAGTACTTC
CASSQDRGLHEETQYF
>TRBD2|NA|TRBV6-6|TRBJ2-2
TGTGCCAGCAGCTCCCAAGCGGGAGGCGGGGAGCTGTTTTTT
CASSSQAGGGELFF
>TRBD1|NA|TRBV6-5|TRBJ2-7
TGTGCCAGCAGTTACGGGGACAGCTCCTACGAGCAGTACTTC
CASSYGDSSYEQYF
>TRBD2|NA|TRBV7-2|TRBJ2-3
TGTGCCAGCAGGGGACTAGCAACAGATACGCAGTATTTT
CASRGLATDTQYF
>NA|NA|TRBV6-4|TRBJ2-1
TGTGCCAGCAGTGACTCAATCGACTTGGCGGGCTCCTACAATGAGCAGTTCTTC
CASSDSIDLAGSYNEQFF
>TRBD1|NA|TRBV6-1|TRBJ1-2
TGTGCCAGCAGTGAGGGGACAGGGGAGGGCTATGGCTACACCTTC
CASSEGTGEGYGYTF